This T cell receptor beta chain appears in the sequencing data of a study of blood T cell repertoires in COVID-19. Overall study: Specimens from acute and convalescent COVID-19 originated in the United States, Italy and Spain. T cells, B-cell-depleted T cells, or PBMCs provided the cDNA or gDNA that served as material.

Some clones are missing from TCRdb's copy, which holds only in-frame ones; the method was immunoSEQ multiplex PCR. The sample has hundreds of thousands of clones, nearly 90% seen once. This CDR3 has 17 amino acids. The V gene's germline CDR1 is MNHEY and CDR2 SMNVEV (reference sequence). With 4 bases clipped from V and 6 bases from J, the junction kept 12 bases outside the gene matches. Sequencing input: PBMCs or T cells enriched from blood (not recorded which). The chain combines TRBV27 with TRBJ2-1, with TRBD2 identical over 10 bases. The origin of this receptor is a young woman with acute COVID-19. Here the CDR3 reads CASSSVSTSGITNEQFF. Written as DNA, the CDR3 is TGTGCCAGCAGTTCTGTCTCAACTAGCGGGATTACCAATGAGCAGTTCTTC.